This T cell receptor (beta chain) was profiled in a study of graft-versus-host responses after intestinal transplantation. Study as a whole: Recipients were all induced with anti-thymocyte globulin, then given tacrolimus and steroids for approximately three years.

Germline loops: CDR1 SNHLY, CDR2 FYNNEI. The V end lost 2 bases, the J end lost 2 bases, and 16 bases lay between the germline ends. CDR3 length: 16 residues. TCRdb's copy holds only in-frame clones and misses some; the assay was immunoSEQ multiplex PCR. The data hold fewer than 130,000 clones, with about 93% observed a single time. As regards this clone: Its antigen is as yet unknown.

The clonotype was recovered from a human donor who received an intestinal transplant. The chain joins TRBV2 to TRBJ2-7, with D tentatively TRBD2 (6 bases). This sample comprised unstimulated CD8+ T cells sorted from spleen or lymph node cells, obtained before intestinal transplant. The CDR3 DNA reads TGTGCCAGCAGTGAATTTGGGCTAGCGTTGGCCTACGAGCAGTACTTC. Translating gives CASSEFGLALAYEQYF.